Below, one TCR beta chain is given with its context. Antigen: not known. The data are from a study of CD8+ T cells in alopecia areata. Study background: Tofacitinib therapy took 6 to 18 months; 6 months off drug came after.

Trimming took 5 bases from V and 2 from J; bases not matched to a gene: 8. The CDR3 has 15 residues. CDR1 LNHNV and CDR2 YYDKDF come from the germline V gene (reference sequence). The study, taken as a whole, reports: Researchers say the link of baseline CD8+ expansion to response remains uncertain, with one nonresponder. Elevated clonality characterized lesional scalp relative to normal scalp, particularly in alopecia totalis/universalis. Scalp samples also contribute reads from the resident alphabeta T cells found in normal skin.

Extracted RNA was reverse transcribed into cDNA, the sequencing template. Generated by immunoSEQ multiplex PCR, the TCRdb table keeps only in-frame clones and is missing some. Of 180,000 or so clones in the sample, 58% are singletons; the top ten hold approximately 16%. Described treatment: oral pan-JAK inhibitor, 5-10 mg twice daily. This receptor was identified in a human donor with alopecia areata. Sequencing used CD4+ T cells sorted from blood, obtained at roughly week 58, from a patient treated with tofacitinib. V gene TRBV15 combines with J gene TRBJ2-7; 8 nucleotides match TRBD1. Here the CDR3 DNA reads TGTGCCACCAGCCCAAGGACAGGGTCGCCCTACGAGCAGTACTTC. Translated, it gives CATSPRTGSPYEQYF.